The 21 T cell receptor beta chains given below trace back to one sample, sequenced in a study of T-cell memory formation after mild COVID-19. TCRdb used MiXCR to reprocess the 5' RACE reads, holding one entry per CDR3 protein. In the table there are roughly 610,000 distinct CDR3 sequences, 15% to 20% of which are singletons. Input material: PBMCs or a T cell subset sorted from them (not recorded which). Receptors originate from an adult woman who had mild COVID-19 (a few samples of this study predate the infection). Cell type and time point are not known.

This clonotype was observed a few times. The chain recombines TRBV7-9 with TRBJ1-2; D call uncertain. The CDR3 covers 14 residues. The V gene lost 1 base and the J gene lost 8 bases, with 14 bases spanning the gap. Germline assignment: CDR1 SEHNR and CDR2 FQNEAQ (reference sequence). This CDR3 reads CASSLVGGFLGYTF. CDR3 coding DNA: TGTGCCAGCAGCTTAGTAGGAGGGTTTCTCGGCTACACCTTC. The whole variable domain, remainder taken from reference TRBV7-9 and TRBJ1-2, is DTGVSQNPRHKITKRGQNVTFRCDPISEHNRLYWYRQTLGQGPEFLTYFQNEAQLEKSRLLSDRFSAERPKGSFSTLEIQRTEQGDSAMYLCASSLVGGFLGYTFGSGTRLTVV.

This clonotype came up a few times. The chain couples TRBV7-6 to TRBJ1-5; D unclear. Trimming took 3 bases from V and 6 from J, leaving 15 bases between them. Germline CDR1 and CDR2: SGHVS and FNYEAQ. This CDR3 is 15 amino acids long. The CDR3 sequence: CASSFSALSGQPQHF. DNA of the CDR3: TGTGCCAGCAGCTTTTCGGCCCTGAGCGGTCAGCCCCAGCATTTT.

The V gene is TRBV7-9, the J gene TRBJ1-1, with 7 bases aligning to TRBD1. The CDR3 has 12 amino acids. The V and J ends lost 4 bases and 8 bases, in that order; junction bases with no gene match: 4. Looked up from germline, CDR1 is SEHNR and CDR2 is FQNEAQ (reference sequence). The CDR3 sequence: CASSSPDREAFF. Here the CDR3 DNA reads TGTGCCAGCAGCTCCCCGGACAGGGAAGCTTTCTTT.

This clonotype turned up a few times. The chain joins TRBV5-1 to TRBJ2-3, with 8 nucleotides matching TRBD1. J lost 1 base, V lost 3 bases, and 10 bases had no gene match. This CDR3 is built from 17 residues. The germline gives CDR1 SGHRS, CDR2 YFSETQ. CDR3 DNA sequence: TGCGCCAGCAGCTGGGGAGGCGGGACAGGAGGCACAGATACGCAGTATTTT. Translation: CASSWGGGTGGTDTQYF.

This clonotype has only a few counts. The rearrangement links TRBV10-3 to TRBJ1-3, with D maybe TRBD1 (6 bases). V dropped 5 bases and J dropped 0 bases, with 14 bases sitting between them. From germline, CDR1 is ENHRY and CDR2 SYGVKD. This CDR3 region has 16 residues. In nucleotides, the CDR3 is TGTGCCATCAGTTTCCTTGGACAGATCTCTGGAAACACCATATATTTT. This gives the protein CAISFLGQISGNTIYF.

As DNA, the CDR3 is TGTGCCAGCAGCTTAGGGTATAGCGGAGGACAAGAGACCCAGTACTTC. This gives the protein CASSLGYSGGQETQYF. V gene TRBV7-2 combines with J gene TRBJ2-5; weak D call: TRBD2 (6 bases). The CDR3 spans 16 residues. Trimming cost V 1 base and J 2 bases, with 14 bases left between them. Germline V gene data show CDR1 as SGHTA and CDR2 as FQGNSA.

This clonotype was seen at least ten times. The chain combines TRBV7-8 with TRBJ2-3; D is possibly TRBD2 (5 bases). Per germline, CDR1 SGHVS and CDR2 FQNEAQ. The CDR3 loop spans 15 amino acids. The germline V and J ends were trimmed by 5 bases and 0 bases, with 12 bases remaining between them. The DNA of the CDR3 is TGTGCCAGCAGCGTCGGACTGGGTAGCACAGATACGCAGTATTTT. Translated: CASSVGLGSTDTQYF. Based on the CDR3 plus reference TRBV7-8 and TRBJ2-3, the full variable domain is GAGVSQSPRYKVAKRGQDVALRCDPISGHVSLFWYQQALGQGPEFLTYFQNEAQLDKSGLPSDRFFAERPEGSVSTLKIQRTQQEDSAVYLCASSVGLGSTDTQYFGPGTRLTVL.

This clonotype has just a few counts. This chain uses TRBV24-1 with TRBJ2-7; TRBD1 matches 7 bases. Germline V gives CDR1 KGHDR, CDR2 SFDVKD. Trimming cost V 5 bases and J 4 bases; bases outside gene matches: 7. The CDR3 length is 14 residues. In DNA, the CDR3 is TGTGCCACCAGTGGAGGGACAGAAATATACGAGCAGTACTTC. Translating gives CATSGGTEIYEQYF.

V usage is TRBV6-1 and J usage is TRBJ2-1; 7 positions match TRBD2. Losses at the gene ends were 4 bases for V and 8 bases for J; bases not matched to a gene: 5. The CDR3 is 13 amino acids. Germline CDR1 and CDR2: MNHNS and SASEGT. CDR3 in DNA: TGTGCCAGCAGTGGGGCGGGAGTGGATGAGCAGTTCTTC. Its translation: CASSGAGVDEQFF.

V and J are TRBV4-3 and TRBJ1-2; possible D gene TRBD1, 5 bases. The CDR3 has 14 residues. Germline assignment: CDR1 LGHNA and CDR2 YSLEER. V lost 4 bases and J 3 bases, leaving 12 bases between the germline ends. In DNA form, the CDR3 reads TGCGCCAGCAGCCCCACTCAAGGGGACTATGGCTACACCTTC. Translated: CASSPTQGDYGYTF.

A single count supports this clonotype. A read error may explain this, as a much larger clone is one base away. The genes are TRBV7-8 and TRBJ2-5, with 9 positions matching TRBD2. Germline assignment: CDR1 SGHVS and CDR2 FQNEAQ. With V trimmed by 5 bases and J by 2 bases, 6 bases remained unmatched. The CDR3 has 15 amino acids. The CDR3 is CASSASTSGQETQYF. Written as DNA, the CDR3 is TGTGCCAGCAGCGCCTCGACTAGCGGACAAGAGACCCAGTACTTC.

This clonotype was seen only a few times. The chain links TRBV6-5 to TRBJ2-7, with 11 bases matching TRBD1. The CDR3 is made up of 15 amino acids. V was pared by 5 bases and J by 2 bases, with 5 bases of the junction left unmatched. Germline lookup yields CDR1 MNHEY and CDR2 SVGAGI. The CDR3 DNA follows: TGTGCCAGCAGTACCGGGACAGGGGGAACCTACGAGCAGTACTTC. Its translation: CASSTGTGGTYEQYF.

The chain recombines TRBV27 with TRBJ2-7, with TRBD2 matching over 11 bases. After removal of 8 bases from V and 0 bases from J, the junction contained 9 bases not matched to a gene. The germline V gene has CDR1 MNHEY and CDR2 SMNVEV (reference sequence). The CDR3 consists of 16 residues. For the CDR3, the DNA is TGTGCCAGCGCATCCGGGCTAGCGGGGGGCTCCTACGAGCAGTACGTC. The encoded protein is CASASGLAGGSYEQYV.

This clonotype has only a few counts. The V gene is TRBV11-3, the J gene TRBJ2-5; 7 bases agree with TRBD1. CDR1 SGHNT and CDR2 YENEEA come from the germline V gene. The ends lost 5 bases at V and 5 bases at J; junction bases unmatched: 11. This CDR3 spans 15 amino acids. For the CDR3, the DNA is TGTGCCAGCAGCAGGTTCGGGTCACAGGGGGAGACCCAGTACTTC. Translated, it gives CASSRFGSQGETQYF.

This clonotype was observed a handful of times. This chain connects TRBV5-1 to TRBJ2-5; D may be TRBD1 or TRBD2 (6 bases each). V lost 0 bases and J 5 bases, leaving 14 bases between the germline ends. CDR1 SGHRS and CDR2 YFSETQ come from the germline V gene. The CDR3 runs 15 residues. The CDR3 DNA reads TGCGCCAGCAGCTTGGAGGGACTCGGGGGCGAGACCCAGTACTTC. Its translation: CASSLEGLGGETQYF.

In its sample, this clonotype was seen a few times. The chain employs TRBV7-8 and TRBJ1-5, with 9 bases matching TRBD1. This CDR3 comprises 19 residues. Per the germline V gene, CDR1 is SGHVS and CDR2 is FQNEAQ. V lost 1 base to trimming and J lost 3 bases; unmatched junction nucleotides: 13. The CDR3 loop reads CASSLVPLAGTGFNQPQHF. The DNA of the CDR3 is TGTGCCAGCAGCTTAGTCCCCCTGGCGGGGACAGGGTTCAATCAGCCCCAGCATTTT.

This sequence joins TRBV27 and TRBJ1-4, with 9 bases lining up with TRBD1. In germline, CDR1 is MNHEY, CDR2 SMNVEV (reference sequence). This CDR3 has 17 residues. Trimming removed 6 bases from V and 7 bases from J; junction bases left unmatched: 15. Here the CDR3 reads CASSQSLTGTGIEKLFF. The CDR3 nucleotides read TGTGCCAGCAGCCAGTCCCTAACCGGGACAGGGATTGAAAAACTGTTTTTT.

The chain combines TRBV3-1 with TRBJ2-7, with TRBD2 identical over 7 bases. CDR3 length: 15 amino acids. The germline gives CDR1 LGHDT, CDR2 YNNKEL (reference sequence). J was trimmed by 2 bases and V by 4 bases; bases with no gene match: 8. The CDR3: CASSPLSSGTYEQYF. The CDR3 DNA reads TGTGCCAGCAGCCCACTATCTAGCGGCACCTACGAGCAGTACTTC.

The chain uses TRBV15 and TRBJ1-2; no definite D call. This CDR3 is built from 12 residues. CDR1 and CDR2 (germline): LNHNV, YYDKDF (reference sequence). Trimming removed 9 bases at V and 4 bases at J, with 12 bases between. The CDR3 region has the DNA TGTGCCACACGACACTCGGGCTATGGCTACACCTTC. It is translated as CATRHSGYGYTF.

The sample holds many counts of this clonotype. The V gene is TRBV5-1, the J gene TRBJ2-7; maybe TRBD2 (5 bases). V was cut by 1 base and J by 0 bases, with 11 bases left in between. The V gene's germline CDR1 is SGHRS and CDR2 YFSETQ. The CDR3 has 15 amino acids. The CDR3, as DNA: TGCGCCAGCAGCTTGACCCGGGGTGGCTCCTACGAGCAGTACTTC. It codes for CASSLTRGGSYEQYF.

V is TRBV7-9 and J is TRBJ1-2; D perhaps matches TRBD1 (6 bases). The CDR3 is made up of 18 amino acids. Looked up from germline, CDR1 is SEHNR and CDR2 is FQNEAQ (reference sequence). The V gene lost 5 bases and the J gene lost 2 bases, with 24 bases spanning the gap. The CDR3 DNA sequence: TGTGCCAGCAGCACATTCCCGGGACAAAGGATAAAGAACTATGGCTACACCTTC. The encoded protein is CASSTFPGQRIKNYGYTF.